One sample yielded the 11 T cell receptor beta chains listed below, sequenced in a study of blood T cell repertoires in COVID-19. Profiling relied on immunoSEQ multiplex PCR, and the TCRdb table lists in-frame clones only, not all of them. Of 200,000 to 300,000 clones listed, roughly 86% are singletons. Sequenced input: peripheral blood. Every receptor here comes from a woman aged 55-69 years with COVID-19, enrolled during active disease.

This clone was found a few times. DNA of the CDR3: TGCAGTGCTAGTGAGGGCCAGAACTATGGCTACACCTTC. This translates into CSASEGQNYGYTF. J is TRBJ1-2 and V is TRBV20-1, with D hard to call. Germline V gene lookup returns CDR1 DFQATT and CDR2 SNEGSKA (reference sequence). CDR3 length: 13 amino acids. Trimming took off 3 bases at V and 2 bases at J, with 10 bases between the two ends.

The V call is TRBV4-2, the J call TRBJ1-5; D is undetermined. CDR3 size: 15 residues. Trimming cost V 4 bases and J 4 bases, with 14 bases left between them. Germline V gene data show CDR1 as LGHNA and CDR2 as YNFKEQ. CDR3 sequence (DNA): TGTGCCAGCAGCCGCCGACCCGGAGGTAATCAGCCCCAGCATTTT. Residues: CASSRRPGGNQPQHF.

The genes are TRBV6-5 and TRBJ2-1; TRBD2 matches 13 bases. Germline V gene sequence: CDR1 MNHEY, CDR2 SVGAGI. J gave up 9 bases and V 11 bases, and 10 bases lay outside the gene matches. This CDR3 spans 14 amino acids. CDR3 in DNA: TGTGCCTCCTCACCCCGGACTAGCGGGAGTGAGCAGTTCTTC. It specifies CASSPRTSGSEQFF.

This chain links TRBV6-2 or TRBV6-3 with TRBJ1-5, with 7 bases aligning to TRBD1. Germline trimming cut 5 bases from V and 5 bases from J; bases unmatched to any gene: 12. This CDR3 region has 16 residues. Germline loops: CDR1 MNHEY, CDR2 SVGEGT. Here the CDR3 DNA reads TGTGCCAGCAGTCCCGTTCTCCGACAGGGTTATCAGCCCCAGCATTTT. Its translation is CASSPVLRQGYQPQHF.

This chain connects TRBV19 to TRBJ2-5, with TRBD2 matching 9 bases. Germline V lookup: CDR1 LNHDA, CDR2 SQIVND (reference sequence). The CDR3 is 15 amino acids. V lost 3 bases and J lost 5; bases outside the gene matches: 7. The CDR3 sequence: CASSIRGTSRETQYF. Here the CDR3 DNA reads TGTGCCAGTAGTATTAGGGGGACTAGCAGGGAGACCCAGTACTTC.

A few counts support this clone. This rearrangement joins TRBV28 to TRBJ2-3; weak D call: TRBD2 (6 bases). Germline-derived CDR1 and CDR2 are MDHEN and SYDVKM. V was pared by 5 bases and J by 0 bases, with 12 bases between. The CDR3 is 15 amino acids. The CDR3 DNA is TGTGCCAGCAGTCCCGGAGGGCGAAGCACAGATACGCAGTATTTT. Its protein is CASSPGGRSTDTQYF.

The chain has TRBV6-6 and TRBJ2-1, with D possibly matching TRBD2 (5 bases). Germline CDR1 MNHNY, CDR2 SVGAGI (reference sequence). Trimming removed 7 bases at V and 2 bases at J, with 9 bases between. The CDR3 spans 13 residues. This chain's CDR3 is CASMRVAYNEQFF. The CDR3, as DNA: TGTGCCAGCATGAGGGTAGCCTACAATGAGCAGTTCTTC.

The chain combines TRBV27 with TRBJ2-1; no clear D. Between the trimmed V and J ends, which lost 6 bases and 6 bases, there was a span of 15 bases. Looked up from germline, CDR1 is MNHEY and CDR2 is SMNVEV (reference sequence). The CDR3 covers 14 residues. CDR3 protein: CASRRLDLGNEQFF. In DNA, the CDR3 is TGTGCCAGCAGGCGCCTCGACCTAGGCAATGAGCAGTTCTTC.

The rearrangement joins TRBV10-3 to TRBJ1-5; TRBD1 agrees at 7 bases. The V and J ends lost 2 bases and 0 bases, in that order; junction bases with no gene match: 7. The CDR3 spans 17 residues. Germline V gene sequence: CDR1 ENHRY, CDR2 SYGVKD. This CDR3 reads CAISETRGPYSNQPQHF. In DNA form, the CDR3 reads TGTGCCATCAGTGAGACTAGGGGGCCATATAGCAATCAGCCCCAGCATTTT.

The chain links TRBV9 to TRBJ2-5; D ambiguous. Germline V gene data show CDR1 as SGDLS and CDR2 as YYNGEE. The CDR3 is 15 residues long. Trimming took off 2 bases at V and 1 base at J, with 12 bases between the two ends. CDR3 bases: TGTGCCAGCAGCGTTTTCGAGGCAGTCCAAGAGACCCAGTACTTC. Translated, it gives CASSVFEAVQETQYF.

V and J are TRBV6-5 and TRBJ2-5; possible D gene TRBD2, 8 bases. Germline loops: CDR1 MNHEY, CDR2 SVGAGI. V was pared by 5 bases and J by 5 bases, with 18 bases between. The CDR3 loop spans 15 amino acids. The CDR3 protein is CASSTGQPGGETQYF. DNA of the CDR3: TGTGCCAGCAGTACGGGACAGCCGGGGGGGGAGACCCAGTACTTC.